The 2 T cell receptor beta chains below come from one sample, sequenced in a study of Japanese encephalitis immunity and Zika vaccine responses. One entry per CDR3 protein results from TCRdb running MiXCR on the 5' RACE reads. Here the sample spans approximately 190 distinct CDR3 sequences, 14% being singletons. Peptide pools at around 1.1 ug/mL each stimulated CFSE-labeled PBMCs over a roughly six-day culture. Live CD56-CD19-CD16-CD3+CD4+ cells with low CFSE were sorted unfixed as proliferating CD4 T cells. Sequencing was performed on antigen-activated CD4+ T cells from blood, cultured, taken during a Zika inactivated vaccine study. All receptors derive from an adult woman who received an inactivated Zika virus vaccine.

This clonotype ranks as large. This CDR3 reads CASSQRTSGSTDTQYF. CDR3 sequence (DNA): TGCGCCAGCAGCCAACGGACTAGCGGGAGTACAGATACGCAGTATTTT. The chain links TRBV4-3 to TRBJ2-3; 13 bases match TRBD2. This CDR3 contains 16 residues. V gave up 2 bases and J gave up 3 bases; unmatched junction bases: 2. CDR1 is LGHNA, CDR2 YSLEER, per germline.

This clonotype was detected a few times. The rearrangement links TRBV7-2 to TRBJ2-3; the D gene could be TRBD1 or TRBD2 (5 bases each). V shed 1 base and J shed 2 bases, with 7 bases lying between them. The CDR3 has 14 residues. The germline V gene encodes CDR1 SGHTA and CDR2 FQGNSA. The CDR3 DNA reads TGTGCCAGCAGCTTAGACGGGACCACAGATACGCAGTATTTT. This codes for CASSLDGTTDTQYF.